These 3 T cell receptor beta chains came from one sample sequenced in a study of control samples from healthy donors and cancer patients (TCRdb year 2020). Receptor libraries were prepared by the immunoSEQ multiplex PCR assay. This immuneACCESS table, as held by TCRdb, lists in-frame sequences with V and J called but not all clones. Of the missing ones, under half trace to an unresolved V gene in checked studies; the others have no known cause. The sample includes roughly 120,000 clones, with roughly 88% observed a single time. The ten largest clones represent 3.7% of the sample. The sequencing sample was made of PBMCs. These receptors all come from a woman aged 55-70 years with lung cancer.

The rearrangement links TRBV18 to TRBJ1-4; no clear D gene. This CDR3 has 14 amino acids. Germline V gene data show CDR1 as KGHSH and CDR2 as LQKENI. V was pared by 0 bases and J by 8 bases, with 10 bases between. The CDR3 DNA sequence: TGTGCCAGCTCACCACCGGGCCTGGGGGAAAAACTGTTTTTT. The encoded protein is CASSPPGLGEKLFF.

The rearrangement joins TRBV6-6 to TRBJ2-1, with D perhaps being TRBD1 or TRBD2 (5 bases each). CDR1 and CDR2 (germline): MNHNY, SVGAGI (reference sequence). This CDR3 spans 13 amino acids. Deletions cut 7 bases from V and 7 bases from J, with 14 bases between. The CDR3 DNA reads TGTGCCAGCATTATACCAGGGAGTAATGAGCAGTTCTTC. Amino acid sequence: CASIIPGSNEQFF.

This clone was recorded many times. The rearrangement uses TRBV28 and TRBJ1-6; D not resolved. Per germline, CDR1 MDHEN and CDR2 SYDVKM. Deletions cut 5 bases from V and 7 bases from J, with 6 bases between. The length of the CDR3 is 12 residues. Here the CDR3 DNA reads TGTGCCAGCAGTGCGGGGAATTCACCCCTCCACTTT. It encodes CASSAGNSPLHF.